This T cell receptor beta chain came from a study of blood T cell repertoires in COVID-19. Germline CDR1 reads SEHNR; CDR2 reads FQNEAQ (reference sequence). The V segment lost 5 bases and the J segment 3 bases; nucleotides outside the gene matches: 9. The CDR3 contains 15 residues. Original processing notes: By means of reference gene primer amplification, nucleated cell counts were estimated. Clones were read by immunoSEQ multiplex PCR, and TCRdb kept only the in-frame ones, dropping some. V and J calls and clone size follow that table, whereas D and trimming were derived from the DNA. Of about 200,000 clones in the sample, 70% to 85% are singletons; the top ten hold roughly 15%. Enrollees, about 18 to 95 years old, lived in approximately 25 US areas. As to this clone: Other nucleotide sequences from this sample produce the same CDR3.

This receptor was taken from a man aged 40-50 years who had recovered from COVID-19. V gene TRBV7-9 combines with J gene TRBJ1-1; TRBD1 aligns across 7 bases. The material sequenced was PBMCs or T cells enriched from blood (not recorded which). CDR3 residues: CASSLRTGAYTEAFF. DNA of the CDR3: TGTGCCAGCAGCCTTCGGACAGGTGCATACACTGAAGCTTTCTTT.